Below, 21 T cell receptor beta chains from the same sample are listed, as sequenced in a study of cytomegalovirus exposure and HLA in healthy donors. Assay used: immunoSEQ multiplex PCR; TCRdb lists only in-frame clones, some missing. The sample yields about 120,000 clones, 85% seen once. The sequenced sample consisted of PBMCs. The source of these receptors is a woman younger than 45 in good health and CMV-seronegative.

The chain employs TRBV5-4 and TRBJ2-1, with D possibly TRBD1 on 5 matching bases. The V gene lost 4 bases and the J gene lost 7 bases, with 18 bases spanning the gap. This CDR3 comprises 15 residues. The germline gives CDR1 SGHNT, CDR2 YYREEE (reference sequence). CDR3 sequence reads: CASSPYNRQGNEQFF. The DNA of the CDR3 is TGTGCCAGCAGCCCTTATAATCGGCAGGGAAATGAGCAGTTCTTC.

The sample holds one count of this clone. In DNA form, the CDR3 reads TGCGCCAGCAGCCAAGATGAATCCGGGGGGGGCACCAAAAACATTCAGTACTTC. This codes for CASSQDESGGGTKNIQYF. J is TRBJ2-4 and V is TRBV4-1, with 8 bases matching TRBD2. CDR1 is MGHRA and CDR2 is YSYEKL in the germline V gene. This CDR3 is built from 18 residues. J gave up 2 bases and V 0 bases, and 9 bases lay outside the gene matches.

V usage is TRBV7-6 and J usage is TRBJ2-7; TRBD1 agrees at 8 bases. Germline CDR1 and CDR2: SGHVS and FNYEAQ. V was clipped by 5 bases and J by 1 base; unmatched bases: 4. The CDR3 is made up of 14 amino acids. CDR3: CASSTGQESYEQYF. The CDR3 DNA reads as TGTGCCAGCAGCACGGGACAGGAGTCCTACGAGCAGTACTTC.

This clone was found once. The chain joins TRBV5-6 to TRBJ2-3, with D perhaps matching TRBD2 (6 bases). The V and J ends lost 2 bases and 8 bases respectively, with 18 bases between them. The germline V gene encodes CDR1 SGHDT and CDR2 YYEEEE. CDR3 length: 15 residues. CDR3 DNA sequence: TGTGCCAGCAGCTTTACTGGGACTGTCCAGGGTACGCAGTATTTT. Encoded protein: CASSFTGTVQGTQYF.

This chain uses TRBV5-6 with TRBJ1-3; TRBD1 might be the D (5 bases). The germline V and J ends were trimmed by 4 bases and 4 bases, with 18 bases remaining between them. CDR3 length: 16 residues. Germline values: CDR1 SGHDT, CDR2 YYEEEE. The CDR3 is CASSPAGGSSGNTIYF. CDR3 sequence (DNA): TGTGCCAGCAGCCCCGCCGGGGGATCGTCCGGAAACACCATATATTTT.

This clone appeared a few times. This chain connects TRBV5-1 to TRBJ2-7, with TRBD2 identical over 8 bases. This CDR3 is 15 amino acids long. Unmatched junction bases numbered 5, after V lost 3 bases and J lost 0 bases. Germline-derived CDR1 and CDR2 are SGHRS and YFSETQ. The CDR3 nucleotides are TGCGCCAGCAGCTCCCGGGGGGGCCTCTCCTACGAGCAGTACTTC. Its translation: CASSSRGGLSYEQYF.

The gene calls are TRBV2 and TRBJ1-1; D remains ambiguous. The CDR3 spans 15 residues. Germline assignment: CDR1 SNHLY and CDR2 FYNNEI. Deletions cut 4 bases from V and 5 bases from J, with 17 bases between. The CDR3 sequence: CASSANTLEGTEAFF. The CDR3 DNA is TGTGCCAGCAGTGCCAACACACTGGAGGGAACTGAAGCTTTCTTT.

The V and J genes are TRBV6-5 and TRBJ2-5; TRBD1 matches at 11 bases. The CDR3 loop spans 16 amino acids. With V trimmed by 2 bases and J by 6 bases, 8 bases remained unmatched. The germline gives CDR1 MNHEY, CDR2 SVGAGI. The CDR3 bases are TGTGCCAGCAGTTACGGAAGGACAGGGGGCCTTAAGACCCAGTACTTC. Protein product: CASSYGRTGGLKTQYF.

The chain combines TRBV12-5 with TRBJ1-4; 8 bases agree with TRBD1. The CDR3 has 15 residues. Losses at the gene ends were 1 base for V and 2 bases for J; bases not matched to a gene: 0. Germline V gives CDR1 LGHNT, CDR2 FRNRAP. The CDR3 region is CASGLDRGTNEKLFF. CDR3 nucleotide sequence: TGTGCTAGTGGTTTGGACAGGGGGACTAATGAAAAACTGTTTTTT.

The V call is TRBV2, the J call TRBJ1-3, with a weak D call TRBD1 (6 bases). CDR1 SNHLY and CDR2 FYNNEI come from the germline V gene. The CDR3 length is 18 residues. V shed 3 bases and J shed 0 bases, with 18 bases lying between them. CDR3 DNA sequence: TGTGCCAGCAGTGATGATGGGACACCTAAACTCTCTGGAAACACCATATATTTT. Translating gives CASSDDGTPKLSGNTIYF.

The rearrangement uses TRBV10-3 and TRBJ2-3; possible D gene TRBD2, 6 bases. The V gene lost 8 bases and the J gene lost 1 base, with 13 bases spanning the gap. This CDR3 has 14 residues. Per the germline V gene, CDR1 is ENHRY and CDR2 is SYGVKD. The chain's CDR3 is CAIFSGRRTDTQYF. CDR3 coding DNA: TGTGCCATCTTCAGCGGGCGCCGCACAGATACGCAGTATTTT.

The chain joins TRBV5-5 to TRBJ2-7, with D possibly TRBD1 on 5 matching bases. Germline V gene data show CDR1 as SGHKS and CDR2 as YYEKEE (reference sequence). Trimming took 1 base from V and 5 from J, leaving 7 bases between them. CDR3 length: 12 residues. This CDR3 reads CASSLNRHEQYF. The CDR3 nucleotides read TGTGCCAGCAGCTTGAACAGGCACGAGCAGTACTTC.

V usage is TRBV11-2 and J usage is TRBJ2-7, with 12 bases fitting TRBD2. J gave up 4 bases and V 1 base, and 2 bases lay outside the gene matches. CDR1 is SGHAT and CDR2 is FQNNGV in the germline V gene. The CDR3 sequence is 15 residues long. CDR3 bases: TGTGCCAGCAGCTTAGGGACTAGCGGGGTTTACGAGCAGTACTTC. Its translation is CASSLGTSGVYEQYF.

CDR3 nucleotides: TGTGCCAGCAGCTCGGACAGTTCCTACGAGCAGTACTTC. Its protein product is CASSSDSSYEQYF. The V gene is TRBV7-3, the J gene TRBJ2-7; D may be TRBD1 (6 bases). CDR1 SGHTA and CDR2 FQGTGA come from the germline V gene. The CDR3 runs 13 residues. V gave up 4 bases and J gave up 1 base, with 8 bases separating them.

For this clone: One end of the junction is discordant with germline, which a read error may explain. The chain combines TRBV19 with TRBJ1-2, with D maybe TRBD1 (6 bases). Per the germline V gene, CDR1 is LNHDA and CDR2 is SQIVND (reference sequence). CDR3 size: 14 residues. The CDR3 reads CASSIAGANYVYTF. The CDR3 DNA sequence: TGTGCCAGTAGTATAGCAGGGGCTAACTATGTCTACACCTTC.

The chain employs TRBV19 and TRBJ2-1, with 9 bases identical to TRBD2. The CDR3 spans 15 residues. The junction had 10 bases not matched to a gene; V was cut back by 5 bases and J by 8 bases. From germline, CDR1 is LNHDA and CDR2 SQIVND (reference sequence). The CDR3 DNA reads TGTGCCAGTAGTCCGTCCGGGACTAGCTTCTATGAGCAGTTCTTC. Translation gives CASSPSGTSFYEQFF.

V gene TRBV7-8 combines with J gene TRBJ2-1; 9 positions match TRBD2. The CDR3 has 16 amino acids. The V gene end was trimmed by 5 bases and the J gene end by 6 bases; junction bases not matched to a gene: 11. Germline V gene data show CDR1 as SGHVS and CDR2 as FQNEAQ. In nucleotides, the CDR3 is TGTGCCAGCAGCGTCTCCGGGACTAGCTACTTCAATGAGCAGTTCTTC. Protein sequence: CASSVSGTSYFNEQFF.

The chain is built from TRBV4-3 and TRBJ1-2, with 8 nucleotides matching TRBD1. Unmatched junction bases numbered 7, after V lost 0 bases and J lost 7 bases. The CDR3 loop spans 15 amino acids. Per the germline V gene, CDR1 is LGHNA and CDR2 is YSLEER. CDR3 sequence reads: CASSQDFPGGFGYTF. The CDR3 DNA is TGCGCCAGCAGCCAAGATTTCCCAGGGGGCTTTGGCTACACCTTC.

This clone was picked up one time. J is TRBJ2-1 and V is TRBV6-5; TRBD2 matches at 9 bases. Germline loops: CDR1 MNHEY, CDR2 SVGAGI. J gave up 4 bases and V 6 bases, and 7 bases lay outside the gene matches. The CDR3 sequence is 15 residues long. The CDR3 coding sequence is TGTGCCAGCAGACGGGGACTAGCCATGTACAATGAGCAGTTCTTC. Translating it yields CASRRGLAMYNEQFF.

The chain links TRBV25-1 to TRBJ2-3, with D possibly TRBD1 on 5 matching bases. The CDR3 covers 13 residues. CDR1 is MGHDK and CDR2 is SYGVNS in the germline V gene. V was pared by 3 bases and J by 8 bases, with 12 bases between. CDR3 in amino acids: CASSDPGMATQYF. In nucleotides, the CDR3 is TGTGCCAGCAGTGACCCAGGGATGGCTACGCAGTATTTT. Based on the CDR3 plus reference TRBV25-1 and TRBJ2-3, the full variable domain is EADIYQTPRYLVIGTGKKITLECSQTMGHDKMYWYQQDPGMELHLIHYSYGVNSTEKGDLSSESTVSRIRTEHFPLTLESARPSHTSQYLCASSDPGMATQYFGPGTRLTVL.

The gene calls are TRBV6-6 and TRBJ1-2, with unresolved D. The length of the CDR3 is 13 residues. The germline V gene encodes CDR1 MNHNY and CDR2 SVGAGI (reference sequence). V was pared by 5 bases and J by 4 bases, with 11 bases between. The CDR3 region has the DNA TGTGCCAGCAGTGCAGTCTTTGGCTATGGCTACACCTTC. This gives the protein CASSAVFGYGYTF.